This T cell receptor beta chain appears in the sequencing data of a study of shared clonotypes between healthy human individuals. General study points: Relative to their counterparts shared across all four donors, non-shared clonotypes exhibited diminished generation probabilities. Estimated clonotype richness was generally higher in naive than memory subsets.

Looked up from germline, CDR1 is KGHSH and CDR2 is LQKENI. The V end lost 5 bases, the J end lost 0 bases, and 17 bases lay between the germline ends. This CDR3 region has 18 residues. About this clone itself: The antigen is unknown.

The table came from immunoSEQ multiplex PCR; TCRdb's copy has only in-frame clones and leaves some out. The sample yields around 550,000 clones, about 96% seen once. The chain uses TRBV18 and TRBJ2-6, with D possibly called TRBD1 or TRBD2 (5 bases each). The sequenced sample was naive CD4+ T cells sorted from blood. Subset specified: CD45RA+ positively selected. This clonotype was obtained from a young woman in good health. Here the CDR3 reads CASSAMGPTSSGANVLTF. The CDR3 nucleotides are TGTGCCAGCTCAGCCATGGGACCGACGAGCTCTGGGGCCAACGTCCTGACTTTC.